This TCR beta chain was retrieved from a study of post-analysis software for immune sequencing data. About the research overall: Progressive-relapsing, secondary progressive and relapsing-remitting multiple sclerosis were among the disease courses included. Study-wide points: Those with multiple sclerosis, the patient group, showed significantly lower normalized Chao1 diversity than controls. Samples from one preparation batch, clustered by F measure, grouped strongly together. Higher frequency in patients than in controls was seen for roughly 5 TRBV segments, with TRBV5-6, TRBV5-1 and TRBV20-1 among them.

V shed 4 bases, J shed 2 bases, and the junction held 6 bases outside the gene matches. Germline V CDR1 and CDR2: SGHTA, FQGNSA. The CDR3 spans 15 residues. The sample holds many counts of this clonotype. Antigen specificity is unknown. Built from TCR beta cDNA, the libraries had unique molecular identifiers in them. TCRdb reprocessed the PCR reads with MiXCR, giving one entry per CDR3 protein. The data show roughly 400,000 distinct CDR3 sequences, about 39% seen once. The clonotype comes from a girl aged 2 to 9 with multiple sclerosis. The gene calls are TRBV7-2 and TRBJ2-7; 9 nucleotides line up with TRBD1. The specimen sequenced was blood. CDR3 region: CASSSNDRGAYEQYF. CDR3 sequence (DNA): TGTGCCAGCAGCTCTAATGACAGGGGGGCCTACGAGCAGTACTTC. The entire variable domain, with the rest obtained from reference TRBV7-2 and TRBJ2-7, is as follows: GAGVSQSPSNKVTEKGKDVELRCDPISGHTALYWYRQSLGQGLEFLIYFQGNSAPDKSGLPSDRFSAERTGGSVSTLTIQRTQQEDSAVYLCASSSNDRGAYEQYFGPGTRLTVT.